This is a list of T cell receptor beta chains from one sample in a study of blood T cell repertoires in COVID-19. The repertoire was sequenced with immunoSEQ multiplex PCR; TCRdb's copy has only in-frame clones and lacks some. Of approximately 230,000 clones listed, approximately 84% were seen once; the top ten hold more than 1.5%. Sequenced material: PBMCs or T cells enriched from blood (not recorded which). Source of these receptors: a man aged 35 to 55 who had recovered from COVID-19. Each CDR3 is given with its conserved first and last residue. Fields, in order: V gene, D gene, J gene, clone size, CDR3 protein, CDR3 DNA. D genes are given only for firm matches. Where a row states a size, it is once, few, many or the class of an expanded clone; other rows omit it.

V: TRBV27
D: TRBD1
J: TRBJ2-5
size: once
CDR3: CASRQGPARTQYF
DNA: TGTGCCAGCAGACAGGGGCCTGCTCGGACCCAGTACTTC

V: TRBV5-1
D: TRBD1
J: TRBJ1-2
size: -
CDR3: CASSGGQGGDGYTF
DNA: TGCGCCAGCAGCGGGGGACAGGGAGGCGACGGCTACACCTTC

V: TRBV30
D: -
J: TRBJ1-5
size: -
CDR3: CAWTIGGMGQPQHF
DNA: TGTGCCTGGACCATAGGAGGGATGGGTCAGCCCCAGCATTTT

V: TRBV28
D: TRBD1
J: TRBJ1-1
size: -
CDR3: CASSSPGGAGTEAFF
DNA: TGTGCCAGCAGTTCCCCAGGGGGCGCGGGCACTGAAGCTTTCTTT

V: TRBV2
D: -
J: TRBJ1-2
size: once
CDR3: CASSEARQVYGYTF
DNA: TGTGCCAGCAGTGAAGCGCGCCAGGTCTATGGCTACACCTTC

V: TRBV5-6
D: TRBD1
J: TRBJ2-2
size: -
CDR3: CASSGGQGGTGELFF
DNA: TGTGCCAGCAGCGGGGGACAGGGGGGCACCGGGGAGCTGTTTTTT

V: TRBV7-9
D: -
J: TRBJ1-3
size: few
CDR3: CASSLSLGARGNTIYF
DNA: TGTGCCAGCAGCTTATCATTGGGGGCGCGGGGAAACACCATATATTTT

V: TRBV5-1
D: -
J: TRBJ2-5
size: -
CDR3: CASSLDHSQETQYF
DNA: TGCGCCAGCAGCTTGGATCACAGCCAAGAGACCCAGTACTTC

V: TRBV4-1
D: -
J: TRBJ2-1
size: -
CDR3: CASSPWGATSNEQFF
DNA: TGCGCCAGCAGCCCTTGGGGCGCAACCTCCAATGAGCAGTTCTTC

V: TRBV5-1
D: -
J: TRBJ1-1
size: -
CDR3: CASSSLMNTEAFF
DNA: TGCGCCAGCAGCTCCTTAATGAACACTGAAGCTTTCTTT

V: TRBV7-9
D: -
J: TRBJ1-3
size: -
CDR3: CASSPPPGKGSGNTIYF
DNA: TGTGCCAGCAGTCCCCCACCAGGGAAAGGCTCTGGAAACACCATATATTTT

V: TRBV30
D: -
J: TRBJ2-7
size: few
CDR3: CAWSVSRGHEQYF
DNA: TGTGCCTGGAGTGTAAGTCGTGGCCACGAGCAGTACTTC

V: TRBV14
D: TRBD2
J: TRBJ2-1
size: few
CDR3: CASSQPVLAGTYNEQFF
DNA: TGTGCCAGCAGCCAACCGGTGCTAGCGGGTACCTACAATGAGCAGTTCTTC

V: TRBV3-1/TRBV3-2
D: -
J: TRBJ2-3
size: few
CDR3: CASSPRGDTQYF
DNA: TGTGCCAGCAGCCCCAGGGGTGATACGCAGTATTTT

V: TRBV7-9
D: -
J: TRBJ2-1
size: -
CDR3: CASSLVGQLIYNEQFF
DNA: TGTGCCAGCAGCTTAGTGGGGCAACTAATTTACAATGAGCAGTTCTTC

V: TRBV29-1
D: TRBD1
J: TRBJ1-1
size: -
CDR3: CSVPNRGGPEAFF
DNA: TGCAGCGTTCCCAACAGGGGGGGTCCTGAAGCTTTCTTT

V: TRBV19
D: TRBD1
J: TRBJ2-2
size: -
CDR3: CASSEQGANGELFF
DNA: TGTGCCAGTAGCGAACAGGGGGCCAACGGGGAGCTGTTTTTT

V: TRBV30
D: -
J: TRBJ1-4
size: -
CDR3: CAWKEGGSEKLFF
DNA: TGTGCCTGGAAGGAGGGAGGAAGTGAAAAACTGTTTTTT

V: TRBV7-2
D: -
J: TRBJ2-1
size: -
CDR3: CASSLSTSNYNEQFF
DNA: TGTGCCAGCAGCTTATCGACATCTAACTACAATGAGCAGTTCTTC

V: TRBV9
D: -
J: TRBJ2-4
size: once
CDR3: CASSKDTRGSDIQYF
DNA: TGTGCCAGCAGCAAAGACACCCGGGGTAGTGACATTCAGTACTTC

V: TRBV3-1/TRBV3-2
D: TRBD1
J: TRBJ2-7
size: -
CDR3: CASSQDQGIGDRGSGQYF
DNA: TGTGCCAGCAGCCAAGATCAAGGAATAGGGGACAGGGGGAGTGGGCAGTACTTC